This T cell receptor beta chain was recovered during a study of T-cell reconstitution after alpha-beta-depleted transplantation in children. CDR3 size: 14 residues. Germline CDR1 reads DFQATT; CDR2 reads SNEGSKA (reference sequence). The V segment lost 3 bases and the J segment 2 bases; nucleotides outside the gene matches: 4. Unique molecular identifiers featured in how the TCRbeta library was prepared. TCRdb reprocessed the PCR reads with MiXCR, giving one entry per CDR3 protein. The sample shows 250,000 or so distinct CDR3 sequences, just under 8.5% of them seen only once. This clonotype was seen repeatedly, ten times or more. Its cognate antigen is unknown. Regarding the study as a whole: Newly produced T cells mostly provided counts and TCRbeta diversity after one year, as hyperexpanded clones declined. Expanded graft clones numbering several hundred reportedly gave rise to alpha-beta T cells about two months after transplant.

Sequenced material: PBMCs, mostly from graft donor cells, taken 180 days after TCRalphabeta/CD19-depleted stem cell transplant. The clonotype was recovered from a male patient between 10 and 17 years old who had a stem cell transplant for acute lymphoblastic leukemia, so the T cells may come from the graft donor. The chain uses TRBV20-1 and TRBJ2-5; 9 nucleotides line up with TRBD1. The chain's CDR3 is CSASQDRGQETQYF. CDR3 nucleotide sequence: TGCAGTGCTAGTCAAGACAGGGGGCAAGAGACCCAGTACTTC.